The next 12 T cell receptor beta chains were all read from a single sample in a study of T cells in pancreatic ductal adenocarcinoma (dated by TCRdb to about 2017). Receptors were amplified or captured by the immunoSEQ multiplex PCR assay. The table comes from immuneACCESS by way of TCRdb, which keeps in-frame sequences with V and J called. Part of the clones is missing from these tables; in studies checked, under half for an unresolved V gene and the rest for unknown reasons. The table for this sample lists roughly 100,000 clones; 90% to 95% of them were counted only once. The biggest ten clones account for less than 4% of the sample. The selected pancreatic ductal adenocarcinoma patients had received surgery without neoadjuvant therapy. Sequences were obtained from PBMCs. The receptors come from a human donor with pancreatic ductal adenocarcinoma.

The chain carries TRBV7-9 and TRBJ2-3; TRBD2 matches 12 bases. Looked up from germline, CDR1 is SEHNR and CDR2 is FQNEAQ (reference sequence). CDR3 length equals 16 residues. With 5 bases clipped from V and 6 bases from J, the junction kept 9 bases outside the gene matches. The CDR3 nucleotides read TGTGCCAGCAGCCTCCTACTAGCGGGAGGTGCCGATACGCAGTATTTT. Encoded protein: CASSLLLAGGADTQYF.

The chain is built from TRBV5-4 and TRBJ2-3; possibly TRBD1 for D (6 bases). Germline V gene lookup returns CDR1 SGHNT and CDR2 YYREEE (reference sequence). CDR3 size: 15 residues. V lost 3 bases to trimming and J lost 0 bases, with 11 bases between them. CDR3 residues: CASSSQGRSTDTQYF. As DNA, the CDR3 is TGTGCCAGCAGCTCACAGGGTAGGAGCACAGATACGCAGTATTTT.

The gene calls are TRBV18 and TRBJ2-7; 8 bases agree with TRBD2. The CDR3 is made up of 14 amino acids. CDR1 and CDR2 (germline): KGHSH, LQKENI. V shed 4 bases and J 6 bases; nucleotides not matched to a gene: 8. Written as DNA, the CDR3 is TGTGCCAGCTCACTGGGTAGCGGGAAGGGCGAGCAGTACTTC. Its translation: CASSLGSGKGEQYF.

CDR3 in DNA: TGTGCCAGCAGAACGACTGTACCCTACGAGCAGTACTTC. Protein sequence: CASRTTVPYEQYF. The chain links TRBV6-5 to TRBJ2-7; D ambiguous. The CDR3 sequence is 13 residues long. V was trimmed by 6 bases and J by 2 bases, leaving 11 bases between them. CDR1 MNHEY and CDR2 SVGAGI come from the germline V gene.

The J gene is TRBJ2-7, the V gene TRBV27; 8 bases align to TRBD1. V shed 2 bases, J shed 4 bases, and the junction held 7 bases outside the gene matches. Germline values: CDR1 MNHEY, CDR2 SMNVEV (reference sequence). This CDR3 has 15 residues. Here the CDR3 reads CASSLGTGLVYEQYF. The CDR3 bases are TGTGCCAGCAGTTTAGGGACAGGCCTGGTGTACGAGCAGTACTTC.

V is TRBV10-3 and J is TRBJ2-7, with D maybe TRBD1 (6 bases). This CDR3 is 12 amino acids long. CDR1 is ENHRY and CDR2 is SYGVKD in the germline V gene. Deletions cut 10 bases from V and 2 bases from J, with 12 bases between. The CDR3 sequence is CATRGQTYEQYF. For the CDR3, the DNA is TGTGCCACCCGAGGACAGACCTACGAGCAGTACTTC.

The chain employs TRBV4-1 and TRBJ1-1; D possibly corresponds to TRBD1 (5 bases). Germline V gene data show CDR1 as MGHRA and CDR2 as YSYEKL. V gave up 7 bases and J gave up 1 base, with 16 bases separating them. The CDR3 contains 15 residues. The CDR3 coding sequence is TGCGCCAGCATGGACTGGGGCGGGGGGAACACTGAAGCTTTCTTT. Translation: CASMDWGGGNTEAFF.

The genes are TRBV7-2 and TRBJ2-1; TRBD1 aligns across 7 bases. The V segment lost 5 bases and the J segment 10 bases; nucleotides outside the gene matches: 20. Germline lookup yields CDR1 SGHTA and CDR2 FQGNSA. This CDR3 comprises 17 residues. The CDR3 DNA reads TGTGCCAGCAGCGTCCGACAGGGACGAACAGTAAATAGCGAGCAGTTCTTC. It encodes CASSVRQGRTVNSEQFF.

The rearrangement uses TRBV30 and TRBJ1-2; 8 bases align to TRBD1. The germline gives CDR1 GTSNPN, CDR2 SVGIG (reference sequence). The CDR3 consists of 11 residues. The V segment lost 5 bases and the J segment 7 bases; nucleotides outside the gene matches: 3. The CDR3, as DNA: TGTGCCTGGCAGGGGGCGCGTGGCTACACCTTC. Amino acids: CAWQGARGYTF. Together with reference TRBV30 and TRBJ1-2, the CDR3 gives the full variable domain: SQTIHQWPATLVQPVGSPLSLECTVEGTSNPNLYWYRQAAGRGLQLLFYSVGIGQISSEVPQNLSASRPQDRQFILSSKKLLLSDSGFYLCAWQGARGYTFGSGTRLTVV.

As regards this clone: Other DNA sequences from this sample encode an identical CDR3 as well. The chain has TRBV6-5 and TRBJ1-1; D remains unclear. Per the germline V gene, CDR1 is MNHEY and CDR2 is SVGAGI. Trimming took 0 bases from V and 1 from J, leaving 6 bases between them. The CDR3 runs 14 residues. CDR3 DNA sequence: TGTGCCAGCAGTTACTCGCGGAGGAACACTGAAGCTTTCTTT. Protein product: CASSYSRRNTEAFF.

The chain combines TRBV2 with TRBJ2-1, with 9 nucleotides matching TRBD2. The V gene's germline CDR1 is SNHLY and CDR2 FYNNEI. Trimming removed 2 bases from V and 5 bases from J; junction bases left unmatched: 1. The CDR3 runs to 14 residues. In DNA form, the CDR3 reads TGTGCCAGCAGTGAACCTAGCGGGGACAATGAGCAGTTCTTC. Its translation is CASSEPSGDNEQFF.

The CDR3 region is CASSGAPDPSRYEQYF. CDR3 DNA sequence: TGTGCCAGTAGTGGCGCCCCAGACCCCTCGAGGTACGAGCAGTACTTC. This chain joins TRBV19 and TRBJ2-7; D unclear. Germline V gene data show CDR1 as LNHDA and CDR2 as SQIVND (reference sequence). V was clipped by 5 bases and J by 4 bases, with 21 bases between them. The CDR3 runs 16 residues.